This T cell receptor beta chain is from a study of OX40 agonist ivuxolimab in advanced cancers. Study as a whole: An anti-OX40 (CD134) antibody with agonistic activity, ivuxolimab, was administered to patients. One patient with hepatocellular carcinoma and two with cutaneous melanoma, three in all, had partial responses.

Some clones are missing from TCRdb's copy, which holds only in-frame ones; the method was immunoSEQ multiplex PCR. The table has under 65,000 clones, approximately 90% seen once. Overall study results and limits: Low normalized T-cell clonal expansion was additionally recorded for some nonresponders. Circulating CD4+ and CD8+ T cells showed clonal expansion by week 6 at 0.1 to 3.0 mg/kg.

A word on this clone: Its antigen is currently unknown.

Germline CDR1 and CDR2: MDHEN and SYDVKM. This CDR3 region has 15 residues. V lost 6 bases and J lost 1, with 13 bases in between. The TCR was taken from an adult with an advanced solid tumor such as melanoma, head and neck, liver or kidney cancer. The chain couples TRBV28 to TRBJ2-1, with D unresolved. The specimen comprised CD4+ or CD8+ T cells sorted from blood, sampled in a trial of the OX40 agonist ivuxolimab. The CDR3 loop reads CASSTSAASYNEQFF. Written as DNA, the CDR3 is TGTGCCAGCAGCACCTCGGCGGCTTCCTACAATGAGCAGTTCTTC.